The 18 T cell receptor beta chains presented below share a single source sample, sequenced in a study of cytomegalovirus exposure and HLA in healthy donors. In the PCR, 60 Vbeta and 13 Jbeta primers were used. Here immunoSEQ multiplex PCR was the method, and the copy in TCRdb shows in-frame clones only, minus some. The sample contains roughly 230,000 clones, about nine tenths of which appear only once. The specimen sequenced was PBMCs. Receptors originate from a girl under 10 years old in good health and CMV-seronegative.

This chain joins TRBV7-9 and TRBJ1-5; D may be TRBD1 (5 bases). The CDR3 contains 14 residues. V gave up 5 bases and J gave up 4 bases, with 12 bases separating them. In germline, CDR1 is SEHNR, CDR2 FQNEAQ (reference sequence). Here the CDR3 DNA reads TGTGCCAGCAGCGCCGCAGGGCTAAATCAGCCCCAGCATTTT. Translation: CASSAAGLNQPQHF.

The chain combines TRBV10-3 with TRBJ2-5; D perhaps matches TRBD1 (7 bases). V lost 2 bases and J 3 bases, leaving 13 bases between the germline ends. This CDR3 has 15 residues. The germline CDR1 and CDR2 sequences are ENHRY and SYGVKD. CDR3 DNA sequence: TGTGCCATCAGTGAGGCAGGGGGGACAAAAGAGACCCAGTACTTC. Protein product: CAISEAGGTKETQYF.

V and J are TRBV4-1 and TRBJ2-3, with 9 bases fitting TRBD1. Germline CDR1 MGHRA, CDR2 YSYEKL. The CDR3 consists of 15 residues. The junction had 4 bases not matched to a gene; V was cut back by 1 base and J by 5 bases. The CDR3 is CASSQGTGAVDTQYF. The CDR3, as DNA: TGCGCCAGCAGCCAAGGGACAGGGGCGGTAGATACGCAGTATTTT.

The V and J genes are TRBV9 and TRBJ2-1, with 11 bases matching TRBD2. The germline gives CDR1 SGDLS, CDR2 YYNGEE. The CDR3 is 17 residues long. V was clipped by 4 bases and J by 1 base; unmatched bases: 7. CDR3 in amino acids: CASSPTSGTGSYNEQFF. The CDR3 coding sequence is TGTGCCAGCAGCCCGACTAGCGGGACGGGGTCCTACAATGAGCAGTTCTTC. The entire variable domain, with the rest obtained from reference TRBV9 and TRBJ2-1, is as follows: DSGVTQTPKHLITATGQRVTLRCSPRSGDLSVYWYQQSLDQGLQFLIQYYNGEERAKGNILERFSAQQFPDLHSELNLSSLELGDSALYFCASSPTSGTGSYNEQFFGPGTRLTVL.

The V and J genes are TRBV30 and TRBJ2-7; 7 bases line up with TRBD1. The CDR3 runs 13 residues. The V gene end was trimmed by 6 bases and the J gene end by 7 bases; junction bases not matched to a gene: 12. Germline CDR1 GTSNPN, CDR2 SVGIG (reference sequence). The CDR3 bases are TGTGCCTGTGGTCAGGGGGTCTATCGGGAGCAGTACTTC. Its protein is CACGQGVYREQYF.

The chain links TRBV29-1 to TRBJ2-3; possibly TRBD1 for D (6 bases). The CDR3 is 14 residues long. Germline-derived CDR1 and CDR2 are SQVTM and ANQGSEA. The ends were cut back, 1 base at V and 2 bases at J, with 10 bases in the middle. The CDR3 protein is CSVEGDINTDTQYF. The CDR3 coding sequence is TGCAGCGTTGAAGGGGACATTAACACAGATACGCAGTATTTT.

The CDR3, as DNA: TGCGCCAGCAGCTTGGTGCAGCGGGAGAGCGAGCAGTACTTC. The encoded protein is CASSLVQRESEQYF. This chain links TRBV5-1 with TRBJ2-7; 8 bases are a match to TRBD2. The CDR3 loop spans 14 amino acids. Germline values: CDR1 SGHRS, CDR2 YFSETQ. After removal of 0 bases from V and 6 bases from J, the junction contained 5 bases not matched to a gene. Based on the CDR3 plus reference TRBV5-1 and TRBJ2-7, the full variable domain is KAGVTQTPRYLIKTRGQQVTLSCSPISGHRSVSWYQQTPGQGLQFLFEYFSETQRNKGNFPGRFSGRQFSNSRSEMNVSTLELGDSALYLCASSLVQRESEQYFGPGTRLTVT.

The genes are TRBV7-2 and TRBJ1-6; D remains unclear. CDR1 and CDR2 from the germline V gene are SGHTA and FQGNSA. Trimming took off 0 bases at V and 8 bases at J, with 8 bases between the two ends. The CDR3 loop spans 14 amino acids. DNA for the CDR3: TGTGCCAGCAGCTTAGCATCAAGAGATTCACCCCTCCACTTT. Protein: CASSLASRDSPLHF.

CDR3 residues: CASSEDASEGGYTF. CDR3 DNA sequence: TGTGCCAGCAGTGAAGACGCCTCCGAGGGTGGCTACACCTTC. V is TRBV2 and J is TRBJ1-2; D ambiguous. Trimming pared 1 base from V and 7 bases from J, leaving 13 bases between. Germline loops: CDR1 SNHLY, CDR2 FYNNEI. CDR3 length: 14 residues.

The chain has TRBV6-6 and TRBJ1-5; unclear D gene. Trimming took off 2 bases at V and 5 bases at J, with 10 bases between the two ends. Germline V gene sequence: CDR1 MNHNY, CDR2 SVGAGI (reference sequence). There are 14 residues in the CDR3. Written as DNA, the CDR3 is TGTGCCAGCAGTTACAGCTCTCCCCATCAGCCCCAGCATTTT. Protein product: CASSYSSPHQPQHF.

CDR3 nucleotide sequence: TGTGCCAGCAGTGATCTAAACAGAGGGGATACGCAGTATTTT. Its protein product is CASSDLNRGDTQYF. The chain couples TRBV2 to TRBJ2-3; TRBD2 might be the D (5 bases). The CDR3 length is 14 residues. Per germline, CDR1 SNHLY and CDR2 FYNNEI. V shed 3 bases and J shed 6 bases, with 13 bases lying between them.

The V and J genes are TRBV10-2 and TRBJ2-7; 10 bases line up with TRBD2. V was clipped by 6 bases and J by 0 bases; unmatched bases: 2. The germline V gene encodes CDR1 WSHSY and CDR2 SAAADI. CDR3 size: 14 residues. CDR3 sequence: CASRGLANSYEQYF. In nucleotides, the CDR3 is TGCGCCAGCAGGGGACTAGCGAACTCCTACGAGCAGTACTTC.

Of note for this clone: The sample contains more than one DNA sequence encoding this CDR3. The V call is TRBV5-4, the J call TRBJ1-5, with 8 bases identical to TRBD1. The V and J ends lost 5 bases and 6 bases, in that order; junction bases with no gene match: 7. Germline V lookup: CDR1 SGHNT, CDR2 YYREEE (reference sequence). This CDR3 is built from 14 residues. The CDR3 coding sequence is TGTGCCAGCAGTTCTCAGGGGGCTGGTCAGCCCCAGCATTTT. Protein product: CASSSQGAGQPQHF.

This clone occurred once. The V and J genes are TRBV5-1 and TRBJ2-3; 14 bases agree with TRBD2. V was pared by 3 bases and J by 1 base, with 1 base of the junction left unmatched. This CDR3 contains 16 residues. Germline V gives CDR1 SGHRS, CDR2 YFSETQ. The CDR3 here is CASSWGLAGGTDTQYF. CDR3 DNA sequence: TGCGCCAGCAGCTGGGGACTAGCGGGAGGCACAGATACGCAGTATTTT.

The rearrangement joins TRBV27 to TRBJ2-1; 7 bases map to TRBD2. CDR3 length: 15 residues. Losses at the gene ends were 1 base for V and 9 bases for J; bases not matched to a gene: 9. CDR1 is MNHEY and CDR2 is SMNVEV in the germline V gene (reference sequence). CDR3 region: CASSLFPREDGEQFF. CDR3 sequence (DNA): TGTGCCAGCAGTTTATTCCCCCGGGAGGATGGTGAGCAGTTCTTC.

In DNA, the CDR3 is TGTGCCCTCCTCGGTTGGGGTGCTAGCGGGCTTCAAGAGACCCAGTACTTC. The encoded protein is CALLGWGASGLQETQYF. V is TRBV30 and J is TRBJ2-5; TRBD2 matches 8 bases. This CDR3 is built from 17 residues. J was trimmed by 2 bases and V by 8 bases; bases with no gene match: 19. The germline V gene encodes CDR1 GTSNPN and CDR2 SVGIG (reference sequence).

This chain joins TRBV6-1 and TRBJ1-5; TRBD1 might be the D (6 bases). The germline V gene encodes CDR1 MNHNS and CDR2 SASEGT. V lost 0 bases and J 1 base, leaving 16 bases between the germline ends. The CDR3 has 18 residues. In DNA, the CDR3 is TGTGCCAGCAGTGAAGCCCCGGGACACCCTGGGAGCAATCAGCCCCAGCATTTT. Translating it yields CASSEAPGHPGSNQPQHF.

The V gene is TRBV5-4, the J gene TRBJ2-3; the match to TRBD2 covers 16 bases. Losses at the gene ends were 3 bases for V and 1 base for J; bases not matched to a gene: 8. CDR1 and CDR2 from the germline V gene are SGHNT and YYREEE (reference sequence). The CDR3 is 19 amino acids. This CDR3 reads CASSYRGLAGGPGTDTQYF. As DNA, the CDR3 is TGTGCCAGCAGCTACCGGGGACTAGCGGGAGGGCCAGGCACAGATACGCAGTATTTT.